The 15 T cell receptor beta chains presented below share a single source sample, sequenced in a study of patients and donors after allogeneic stem cell transplantation. TCRdb used MiXCR to reprocess the RT-PCR reads, holding one entry per CDR3 protein. The sample lists 400,000 to 450,000 distinct CDR3 sequences; roughly 16% were seen once. The specimen was blood, either unsorted or a sorted T cell fraction (not recorded which). The receptors originated from a human donor who was either an allogeneic HSCT recipient or a stem cell or donor lymphocyte infusion donor (not recorded which). It is not recorded whose cells these are; they may come from a transplant donor.

This clonotype showed up just a few times. The chain carries TRBV2 and TRBJ2-3; TRBD2 aligns across 11 bases. The V gene end was trimmed by 6 bases and the J gene end by 2 bases; junction bases not matched to a gene: 4. CDR1 and CDR2 (germline): SNHLY, FYNNEI. This CDR3 has 15 residues. Written as DNA, the CDR3 is TGTGCCAGCAGGACGGGACTAGCGGTCACAGATACGCAGTATTTT. Translated, it gives CASRTGLAVTDTQYF. The whole variable domain, remainder taken from reference TRBV2 and TRBJ2-3, is EPEVTQTPSHQVTQMGQEVILRCVPISNHLYFYWYRQILGQKVEFLVSFYNNEISEKSEIFDDQFSVERPDGSNFTLKIRSTKLEDSAMYFCASRTGLAVTDTQYFGPGTRLTVL.

This clonotype was seen a handful of times. V gene TRBV19 combines with J gene TRBJ2-5; TRBD2 agrees at 7 bases. The junction had 4 bases not matched to a gene; V was cut back by 1 base and J by 5 bases. The CDR3 consists of 14 residues. Germline V gives CDR1 LNHDA, CDR2 SQIVND (reference sequence). The CDR3 DNA sequence: TGTGCCAGTAGTATAGCGGGACTACGGGAGACCCAGTACTTC. As protein: CASSIAGLRETQYF.

There are many counts of this clonotype. The rearrangement links TRBV4-3 to TRBJ2-3, with D unclear. Per germline, CDR1 LGHNA and CDR2 YSLEER. The length of the CDR3 is 13 residues. V was cut by 2 bases and J by 7 bases, with 10 bases left in between. DNA for the CDR3: TGCGCCAGCAGCCAAACCGGAAGTAATACGCAGTATTTT. Translated: CASSQTGSNTQYF.

This chain joins TRBV7-3 and TRBJ1-5; D gene unclear. Germline values: CDR1 SGHTA, CDR2 FQGTGA. The V end lost 2 bases, the J end lost 10 bases, and 12 bases lay between the germline ends. The CDR3 runs 13 residues. The CDR3 DNA sequence: TGTGCCAGCAGCTTAGACTTCCTGGGACCCCAGCATTTT. Residues: CASSLDFLGPQHF.

This clonotype has a handful of counts. V is TRBV2 and J is TRBJ1-5, with 8 bases that match TRBD1. Germline V CDR1 and CDR2: SNHLY, FYNNEI. This CDR3 spans 14 amino acids. Losses at the gene ends were 7 bases for V and 7 bases for J; bases not matched to a gene: 9. CDR3 amino acids: CASTRETGVQPQHF. The CDR3 region has the DNA TGTGCCAGCACTAGGGAGACAGGGGTCCAGCCCCAGCATTTT.

A few counts support this clonotype. The chain employs TRBV20-1 and TRBJ2-4; the match to TRBD2 covers 8 bases. V lost 5 bases, J lost 0 bases, and 6 bases stayed unmatched. Germline assignment: CDR1 DFQATT and CDR2 SNEGSKA (reference sequence). The CDR3 is 15 amino acids. The CDR3: CSAEGRGVAKNIQYF. Written as DNA, the CDR3 is TGCAGTGCTGAGGGGCGGGGGGTAGCCAAAAACATTCAGTACTTC.

This clonotype has a handful of counts. The chain joins TRBV7-9 to TRBJ1-6, with TRBD1 matching over 8 bases. Trimming took 3 bases from V and 9 from J; bases not matched to a gene: 4. CDR1 and CDR2 from the germline V gene are SEHNR and FQNEAQ (reference sequence). The CDR3 is 14 amino acids. CDR3 in amino acids: CASSFGQGSSPLHF. In nucleotides, the CDR3 is TGTGCCAGCAGCTTCGGACAGGGAAGTTCACCCCTCCACTTT.

This clonotype came up a few times. The CDR3 DNA reads as TGCAGTGCAAGACTAGCGGGAGGGCCTGGAGATACGCAGTATTTT. Translated: CSARLAGGPGDTQYF. The V call is TRBV20-1, the J call TRBJ2-3, with 14 nucleotides matching TRBD2. Germline trimming cut 6 bases from V and 5 bases from J; bases unmatched to any gene: 7. The CDR3 is 15 residues long. CDR1 is DFQATT and CDR2 is SNEGSKA in the germline V gene (reference sequence).

The V gene is TRBV14, the J gene TRBJ2-3, with no clear D. The germline gives CDR1 SGHDN, CDR2 FVKESK. V shed 1 base and J shed 5 bases, with 16 bases lying between them. The CDR3 runs 16 residues. Here the CDR3 reads CASSQAGWYRVDTQYF. The CDR3 DNA follows: TGTGCCAGCAGCCAAGCTGGGTGGTACCGGGTAGATACGCAGTATTTT. The complete variable domain, with remaining parts taken from reference TRBV14 and TRBJ2-3, reads EAGVTQFPSHSVIEKGQTVTLRCDPISGHDNLYWYRRVMGKEIKFLLHFVKESKQDESGMPNNRFLAERTGGTYSTLKVQPAELEDSGVYFCASSQAGWYRVDTQYFGPGTRLTVL.

This clonotype was detected only a few times. The chain is built from TRBV12-3 or TRBV12-4 and TRBJ1-6; TRBD1 might be the D (5 bases). Trimming left V 2 bases short and J 10 bases short, with 15 bases between. The CDR3 extends over 15 amino acids. CDR3 residues: CASSLNPQGRSPLHF. CDR3 DNA sequence: TGTGCCAGCAGTTTAAATCCCCAGGGCAGATCACCCCTCCACTTT.

The sample holds many counts of this clonotype. This chain links TRBV29-1 with TRBJ2-7; 9 positions agree with TRBD2. This CDR3 is 14 amino acids long. With 6 bases clipped from V and 7 bases from J, the junction kept 13 bases outside the gene matches. Germline CDR1 and CDR2: SQVTM and ANQGSEA. The CDR3 here is CSVTGTSRFGEQYF. CDR3 DNA sequence: TGCAGCGTGACCGGGACTAGCCGTTTCGGAGAGCAGTACTTC.

The chain is built from TRBV7-9 and TRBJ2-5; 11 nucleotides agree with TRBD2. Germline V CDR1 and CDR2: SEHNR, FQNEAQ (reference sequence). This CDR3 region has 15 residues. Trimming cost V 4 bases and J 0 bases; bases outside gene matches: 1. CDR3 in amino acids: CASSSSGGYQETQYF. CDR3 DNA sequence: TGTGCCAGCAGCTCTAGCGGGGGGTACCAAGAGACCCAGTACTTC.

This clonotype was counted ten times or more. This rearrangement joins TRBV4-1 to TRBJ2-4; D is perhaps TRBD1 (5 bases). The V gene's germline CDR1 is MGHRA and CDR2 YSYEKL. Trimming removed 5 bases at V and 1 base at J, with 15 bases between. There are 16 residues in the CDR3. CDR3 residues: CASSLWSGMAKNIQYF. For the CDR3, the DNA is TGCGCCAGCAGCTTATGGTCAGGGATGGCCAAAAACATTCAGTACTTC.

This clonotype was seen at least ten times. The chain employs TRBV20-1 and TRBJ1-1; D is unclear. The V end was cut by 2 bases, the J end by 0 bases, with 1 base between. CDR3 length equals 11 residues. Germline V gene lookup returns CDR1 DFQATT and CDR2 SNEGSKA (reference sequence). CDR3 sequence: CSARMNTEAFF. DNA for the CDR3: TGCAGTGCTAGAATGAACACTGAAGCTTTCTTT.

The chain combines TRBV25-1 with TRBJ1-2, with 10 bases identical to TRBD1. V was pared by 4 bases and J by 4 bases, with 3 bases of the junction left unmatched. Germline CDR1 MGHDK, CDR2 SYGVNS. CDR3 length: 14 amino acids. The CDR3 is CASSVRDRGYGYTF. In DNA form, the CDR3 reads TGTGCCAGCAGTGTACGGGACAGGGGCTATGGCTACACCTTC.